A selection of T cell receptor beta chains follows, all from one sample in a study of cytomegalovirus exposure and HLA in healthy donors. Sequencing used immunoSEQ multiplex PCR; TCRdb keeps in-frame clones, though not all of them. The sample includes 85,000 to 120,000 clones, about 70% of them seen just once. Sample: PBMCs. The receptors derive from a woman aged 45-60 years in good health and CMV-seropositive. The CDR3 runs from the conserved cysteine through the conserved F or W. The order of the fields is V gene, J gene, CDR3 protein.

v_call: TRBV9; j_call: TRBJ2-3; cdr3_aa: CASSVSGGAPSTDTQYF
v_call: TRBV7-2; j_call: TRBJ1-3; cdr3_aa: CASNGGGRGNTIYF
v_call: TRBV5-1; j_call: TRBJ2-5; cdr3_aa: CASSLGLAGGLRETQYF
v_call: TRBV10-3; j_call: TRBJ2-5; cdr3_aa: CAISESGSGGAQETQYF
v_call: TRBV28; j_call: TRBJ1-2; cdr3_aa: CASRGQGSIYGYTF
v_call: TRBV7-2; j_call: TRBJ2-6; cdr3_aa: CASSPPGSPGANVLTF
v_call: TRBV5-1; j_call: TRBJ2-7; cdr3_aa: CASSSWGGGTGSESYEQYF
v_call: TRBV7-9; j_call: TRBJ1-6; cdr3_aa: CASSPQQGMNSPLHF
v_call: TRBV9; j_call: TRBJ1-4; cdr3_aa: CASSVQDRPNEKLFF
v_call: TRBV5-1; j_call: TRBJ2-1; cdr3_aa: CATSPEGVRLYNEQFF
v_call: TRBV28; j_call: TRBJ1-2; cdr3_aa: CASRVSGDYGYTF
v_call: TRBV2; j_call: TRBJ1-1; cdr3_aa: CASSPDRMNTEAFF
v_call: TRBV28; j_call: TRBJ2-7; cdr3_aa: CASSASGQGRPYEQYF
v_call: TRBV5-3; j_call: TRBJ1-6; cdr3_aa: CASEDTRGTYNSPLHF
v_call: TRBV5-1; j_call: TRBJ2-7; cdr3_aa: CASSLGPRGPYEQYF
v_call: TRBV21-1; j_call: TRBJ1-1; cdr3_aa: CASSTKRTAEAFF
v_call: TRBV10-3; j_call: TRBJ2-2; cdr3_aa: CAISGVATNTGELFF
v_call: TRBV30; j_call: TRBJ1-2; cdr3_aa: CAWLDRYRGLPSNYGYTF
v_call: TRBV6-1; j_call: TRBJ2-2; cdr3_aa: CASGSQGANTGELFF
v_call: TRBV28; j_call: TRBJ2-2; cdr3_aa: CASSETGDTGELFF